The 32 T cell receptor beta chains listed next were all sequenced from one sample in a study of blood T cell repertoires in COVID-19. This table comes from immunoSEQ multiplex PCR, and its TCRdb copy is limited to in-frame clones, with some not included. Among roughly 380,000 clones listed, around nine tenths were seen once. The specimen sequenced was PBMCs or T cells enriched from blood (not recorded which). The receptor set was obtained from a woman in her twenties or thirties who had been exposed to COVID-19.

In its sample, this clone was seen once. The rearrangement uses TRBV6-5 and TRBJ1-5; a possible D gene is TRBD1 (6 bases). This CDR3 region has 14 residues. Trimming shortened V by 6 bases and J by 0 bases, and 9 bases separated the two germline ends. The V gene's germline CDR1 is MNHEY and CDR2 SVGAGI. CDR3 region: CASSGDISNQPQHF. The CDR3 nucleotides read TGTGCCAGCAGCGGGGACATTAGCAATCAGCCCCAGCATTTT.

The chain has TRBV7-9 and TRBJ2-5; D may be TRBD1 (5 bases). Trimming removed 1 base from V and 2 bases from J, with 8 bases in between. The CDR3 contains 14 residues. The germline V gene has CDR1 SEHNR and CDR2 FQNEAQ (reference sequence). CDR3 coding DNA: TGTGCCAGCAGCTTAGTGACAGCGCAAGAGACCCAGTACTTC. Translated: CASSLVTAQETQYF.

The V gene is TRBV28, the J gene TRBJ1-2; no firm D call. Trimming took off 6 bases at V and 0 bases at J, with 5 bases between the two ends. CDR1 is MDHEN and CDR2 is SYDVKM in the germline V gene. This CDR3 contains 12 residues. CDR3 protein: CASSPANYGYTF. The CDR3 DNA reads TGTGCCAGCAGCCCTGCTAACTATGGCTACACCTTC.

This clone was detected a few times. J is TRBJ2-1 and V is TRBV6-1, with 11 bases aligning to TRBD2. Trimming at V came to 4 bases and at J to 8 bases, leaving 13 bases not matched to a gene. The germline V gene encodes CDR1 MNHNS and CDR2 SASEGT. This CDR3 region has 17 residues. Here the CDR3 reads CASSVSVLAGVRDEQFF. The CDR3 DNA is TGTGCCAGCAGTGTGAGTGTACTAGCGGGAGTGAGGGATGAGCAGTTCTTC.

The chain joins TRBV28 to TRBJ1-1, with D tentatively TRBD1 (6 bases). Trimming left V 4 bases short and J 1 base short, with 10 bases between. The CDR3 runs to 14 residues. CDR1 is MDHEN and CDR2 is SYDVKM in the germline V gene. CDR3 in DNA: TGTGCCAGCAGTTCCGGGACACCGAACACTGAAGCTTTCTTT. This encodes CASSSGTPNTEAFF.

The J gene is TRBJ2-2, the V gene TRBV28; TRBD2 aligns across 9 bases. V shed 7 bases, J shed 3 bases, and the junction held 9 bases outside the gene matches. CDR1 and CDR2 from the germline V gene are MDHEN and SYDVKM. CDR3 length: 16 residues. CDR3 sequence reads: CASTIRVAGDTGELFF. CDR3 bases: TGTGCCAGCACCATAAGGGTAGCGGGAGACACCGGGGAGCTGTTTTTT.

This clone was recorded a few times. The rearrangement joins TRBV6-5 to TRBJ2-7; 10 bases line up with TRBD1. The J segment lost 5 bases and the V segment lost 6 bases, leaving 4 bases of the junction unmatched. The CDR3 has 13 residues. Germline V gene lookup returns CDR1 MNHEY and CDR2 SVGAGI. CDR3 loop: CASSRDRGDEQYF. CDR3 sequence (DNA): TGTGCCAGCAGCAGGGACAGGGGTGACGAGCAGTACTTC.

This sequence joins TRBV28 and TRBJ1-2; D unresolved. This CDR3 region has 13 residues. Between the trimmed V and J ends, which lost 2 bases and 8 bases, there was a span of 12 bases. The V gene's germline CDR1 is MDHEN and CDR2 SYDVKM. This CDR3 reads CASSLGPQRGYTF. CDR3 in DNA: TGTGCCAGCAGTTTAGGGCCGCAAAGGGGCTACACCTTC.

The CDR3 sequence is CASSSTGTGLYGYTF. CDR3 DNA: TGTGCCAGCAGTTCCACCGGGACAGGGCTCTATGGCTACACCTTC. The chain joins TRBV6-2 or TRBV6-3 to TRBJ1-2; 9 bases are a match to TRBD1. CDR3 size: 15 residues. With V trimmed by 4 bases and J by 4 bases, 7 bases remained unmatched. CDR1 MNHEY and CDR2 SVGEGT come from the germline V gene.

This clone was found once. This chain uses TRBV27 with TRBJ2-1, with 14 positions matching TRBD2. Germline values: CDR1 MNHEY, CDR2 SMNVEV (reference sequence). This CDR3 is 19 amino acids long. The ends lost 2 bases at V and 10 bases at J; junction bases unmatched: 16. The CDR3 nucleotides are TGTGCCAGCAGTTTAGGTCAGCCGGGACTAGCGGGAGAATTAGGAGAGCAGTTCTTC. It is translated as CASSLGQPGLAGELGEQFF.

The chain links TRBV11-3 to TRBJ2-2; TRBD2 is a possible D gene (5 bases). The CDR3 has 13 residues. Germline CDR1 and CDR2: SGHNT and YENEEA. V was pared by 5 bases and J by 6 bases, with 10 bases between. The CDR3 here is CASSQTRAGELFF. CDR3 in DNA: TGTGCCAGCAGCCAAACTAGGGCCGGGGAGCTGTTTTTT.

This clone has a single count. CDR3 amino acids: CASSTGSNTGELFF. The CDR3 DNA is TGTGCCAGCAGCACAGGATCGAACACCGGGGAGCTGTTTTTT. The chain combines TRBV7-3 with TRBJ2-2; D might be TRBD1 (5 bases). The CDR3 consists of 14 residues. Germline CDR1 reads SGHTA; CDR2 reads FQGTGA. The ends were cut back, 5 bases at V and 0 bases at J, with 7 bases in the middle. Looking up the rest from reference TRBV7-3 and TRBJ2-2 gives the full variable domain: GAGVSQTPSNKVTEKGKYVELRCDPISGHTALYWYRQSLGQGPEFLIYFQGTGAADDSGLPNDRFFAVRPEGSVSTLKIQRTERGDSAVYLCASSTGSNTGELFFGEGSRLTVL.

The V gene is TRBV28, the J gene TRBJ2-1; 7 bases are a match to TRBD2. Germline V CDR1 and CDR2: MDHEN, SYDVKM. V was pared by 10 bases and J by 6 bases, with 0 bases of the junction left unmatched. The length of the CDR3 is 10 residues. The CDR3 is CATGGNEQFF. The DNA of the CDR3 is TGTGCCACGGGAGGCAATGAGCAGTTCTTC. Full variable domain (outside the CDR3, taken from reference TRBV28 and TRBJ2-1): DVKVTQSSRYLVKRTGEKVFLECVQDMDHENMFWYRQDPGLGLRLIYFSYDVKMKEKGDIPEGYSVSREKKERFSLILESASTNQTSMYLCATGGNEQFFGPGTRLTVL.

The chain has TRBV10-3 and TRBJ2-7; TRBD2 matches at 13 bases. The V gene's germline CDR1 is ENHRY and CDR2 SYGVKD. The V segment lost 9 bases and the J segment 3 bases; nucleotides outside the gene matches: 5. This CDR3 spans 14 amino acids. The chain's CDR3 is CAIGTSGENYEQYF. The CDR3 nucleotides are TGTGCCATTGGGACTAGCGGGGAAAACTACGAGCAGTACTTC.

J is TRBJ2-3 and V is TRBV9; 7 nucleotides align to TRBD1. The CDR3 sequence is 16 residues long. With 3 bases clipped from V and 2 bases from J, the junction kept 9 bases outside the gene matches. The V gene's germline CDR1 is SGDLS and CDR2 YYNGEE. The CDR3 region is CASSEQRGPNTDTQYF. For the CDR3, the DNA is TGTGCCAGCAGCGAGCAAAGGGGGCCGAACACAGATACGCAGTATTTT.

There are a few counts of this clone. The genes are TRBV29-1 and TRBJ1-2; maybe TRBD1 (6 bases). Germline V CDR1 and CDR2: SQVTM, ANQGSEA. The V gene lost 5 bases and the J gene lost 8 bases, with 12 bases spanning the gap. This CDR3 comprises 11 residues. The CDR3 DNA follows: TGCAGCGTTTCAGGGGAAGAGGGCTACACCTTC. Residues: CSVSGEEGYTF. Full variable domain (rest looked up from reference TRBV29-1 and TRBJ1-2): SAVISQKPSRDICQRGTSLTIQCQVDSQVTMMFWYRQQPGQSLTLIATANQGSEATYESGFVIDKFPISRPNLTFSTLTVSNMSPEDSSIYLCSVSGEEGYTFGSGTRLTVV.

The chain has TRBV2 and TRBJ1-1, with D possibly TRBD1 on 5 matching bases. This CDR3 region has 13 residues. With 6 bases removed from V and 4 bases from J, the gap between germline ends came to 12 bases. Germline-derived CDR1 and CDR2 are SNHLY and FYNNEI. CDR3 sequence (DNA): TGTGCCAGCAGCGAATTCCAGGGCACTGAAGCTTTCTTT. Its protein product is CASSEFQGTEAFF.

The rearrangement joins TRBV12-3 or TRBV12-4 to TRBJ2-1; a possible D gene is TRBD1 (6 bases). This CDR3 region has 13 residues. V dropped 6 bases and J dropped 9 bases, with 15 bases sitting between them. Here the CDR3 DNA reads TGTGCCAGCAGCTGGGGGCTGACGGTTGAGCAGTTCTTC. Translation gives CASSWGLTVEQFF.

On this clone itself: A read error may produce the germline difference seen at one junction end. In DNA form, the CDR3 reads TGTGCCAGTAGTACACCGGGACAGGGGAGCCGGGGAGCTGTTTTT. It specifies CASSTPGQGSRGAVF. The genes are TRBV19 and TRBJ2-2; TRBD1 matches at 10 bases. Germline assignment: CDR1 LNHDA and CDR2 SQIVND (reference sequence). This CDR3 has 15 amino acids.

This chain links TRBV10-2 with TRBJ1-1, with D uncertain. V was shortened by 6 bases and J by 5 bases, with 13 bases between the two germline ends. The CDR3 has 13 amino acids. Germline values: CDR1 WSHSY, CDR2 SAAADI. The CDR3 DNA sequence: TGCGCCAGCAGAATTTCTAGTCTAACTGAAGCTTTCTTT. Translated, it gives CASRISSLTEAFF.

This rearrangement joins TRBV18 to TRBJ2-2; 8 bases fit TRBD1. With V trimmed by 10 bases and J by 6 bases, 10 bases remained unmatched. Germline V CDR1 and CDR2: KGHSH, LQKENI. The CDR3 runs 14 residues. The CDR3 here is CATTDRERAGELFF. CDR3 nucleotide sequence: TGTGCCACCACGGACAGGGAAAGGGCCGGGGAGCTGTTTTTT.

For the CDR3, the DNA is TGTGCCAGCAGCCAAGTAGCCGGTCGGGCGCAGTATTTT. Amino acid sequence: CASSQVAGRAQYF. The rearrangement joins TRBV3-1 (or the pseudogene TRBV3-2) to TRBJ2-3, with no clear D. The CDR3 runs 13 residues. CDR1 is LGHDT, CDR2 YNNKEL, per germline (reference sequence). V was pared by 1 base and J by 10 bases, with 12 bases between.

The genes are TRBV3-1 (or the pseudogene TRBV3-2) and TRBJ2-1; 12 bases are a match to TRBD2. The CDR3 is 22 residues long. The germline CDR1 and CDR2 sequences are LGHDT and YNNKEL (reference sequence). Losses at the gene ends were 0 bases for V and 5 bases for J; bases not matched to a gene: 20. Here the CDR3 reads CASSQDFFGLAGLGTPDNEQFF. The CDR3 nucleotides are TGTGCCAGCAGCCAAGATTTCTTCGGACTAGCGGGATTGGGCACCCCGGACAATGAGCAGTTCTTC.

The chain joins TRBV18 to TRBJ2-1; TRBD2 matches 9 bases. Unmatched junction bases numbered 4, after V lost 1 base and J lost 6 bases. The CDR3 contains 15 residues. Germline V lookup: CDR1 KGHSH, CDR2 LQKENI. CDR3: CASSPRAGGSNEQFF. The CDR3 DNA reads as TGTGCCAGCTCACCACGGGCGGGAGGGAGCAATGAGCAGTTCTTC. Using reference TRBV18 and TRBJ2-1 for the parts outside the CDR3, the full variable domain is NAGVMQNPRHLVRRRGQEARLRCSPMKGHSHVYWYRQLPEEGLKFMVYLQKENIIDESGMPKERFSAEFPKEGPSILRIQQVVRGDSAAYFCASSPRAGGSNEQFFGPGTRLTVL.

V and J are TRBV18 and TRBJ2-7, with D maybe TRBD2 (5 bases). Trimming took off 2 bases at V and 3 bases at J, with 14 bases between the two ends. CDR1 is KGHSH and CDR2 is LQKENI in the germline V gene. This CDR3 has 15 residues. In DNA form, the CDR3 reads TGTGCCAGCTCACCAGACGGGGTGGGAGTCTACGAGCAGTACTTC. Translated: CASSPDGVGVYEQYF.

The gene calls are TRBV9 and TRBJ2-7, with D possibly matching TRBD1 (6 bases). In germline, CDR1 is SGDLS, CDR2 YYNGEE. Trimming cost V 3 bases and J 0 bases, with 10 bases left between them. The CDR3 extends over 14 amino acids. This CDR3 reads CASSGTVSSYEQYF. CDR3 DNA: TGTGCCAGCAGCGGGACAGTGAGCTCCTACGAGCAGTACTTC.

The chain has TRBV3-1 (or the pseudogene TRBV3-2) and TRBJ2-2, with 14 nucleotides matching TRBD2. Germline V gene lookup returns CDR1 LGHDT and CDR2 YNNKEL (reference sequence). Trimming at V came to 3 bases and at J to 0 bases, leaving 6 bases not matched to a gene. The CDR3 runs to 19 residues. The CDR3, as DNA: TGTGCCAGCAGCCAGGGGACTAGCGGGAGTCGAACGAACACCGGGGAGCTGTTTTTT. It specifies CASSQGTSGSRTNTGELFF.

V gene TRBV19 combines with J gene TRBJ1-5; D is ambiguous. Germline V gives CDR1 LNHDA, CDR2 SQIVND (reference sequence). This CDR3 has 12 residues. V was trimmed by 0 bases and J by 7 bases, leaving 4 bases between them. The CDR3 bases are TGTGCCAGTAGTATAGATCCGCAGCCCCAGCATTTT. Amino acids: CASSIDPQPQHF.

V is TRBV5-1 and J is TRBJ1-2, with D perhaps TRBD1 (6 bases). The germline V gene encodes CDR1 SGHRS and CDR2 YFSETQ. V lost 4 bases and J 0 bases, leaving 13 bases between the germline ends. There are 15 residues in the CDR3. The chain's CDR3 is CASSPRTASNYGYTF. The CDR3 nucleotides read TGCGCCAGCAGCCCGCGGACAGCTTCTAACTATGGCTACACCTTC.

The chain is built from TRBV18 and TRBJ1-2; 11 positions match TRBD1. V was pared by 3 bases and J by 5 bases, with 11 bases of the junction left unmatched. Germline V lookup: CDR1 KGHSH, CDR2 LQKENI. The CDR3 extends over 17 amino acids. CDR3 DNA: TGTGCCAGCTCACCTACCCCTCCGGGGACAGGGGGGTATGGCTACACCTTC. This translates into CASSPTPPGTGGYGYTF.

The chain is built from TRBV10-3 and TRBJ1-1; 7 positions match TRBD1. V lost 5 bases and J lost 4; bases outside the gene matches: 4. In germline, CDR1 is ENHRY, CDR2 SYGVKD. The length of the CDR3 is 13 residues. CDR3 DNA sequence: TGTGCCATCAGTTTCGACAGGGCCACTGAAGCTTTCTTT. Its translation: CAISFDRATEAFF.

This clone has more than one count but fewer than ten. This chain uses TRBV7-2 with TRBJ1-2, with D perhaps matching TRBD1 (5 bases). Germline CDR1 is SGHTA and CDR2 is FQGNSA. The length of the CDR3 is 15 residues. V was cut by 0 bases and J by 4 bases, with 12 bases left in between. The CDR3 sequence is CASSLAGGDPYGYTF. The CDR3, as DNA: TGTGCCAGCAGCTTAGCTGGGGGGGACCCCTATGGCTACACCTTC. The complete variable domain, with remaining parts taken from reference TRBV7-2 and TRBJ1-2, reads GAGVSQSPSNKVTEKGKDVELRCDPISGHTALYWYRQSLGQGLEFLIYFQGNSAPDKSGLPSDRFSAERTGGSVSTLTIQRTQQEDSAVYLCASSLAGGDPYGYTFGSGTRLTVV.